These T cell receptor beta chains were read from a single sample in a study of T cells after posttransplantation cyclophosphamide. Assay: immunoSEQ multiplex PCR; the TCRdb copy retains only in-frame clones and omits some. The sample holds about 22,000 clones, about 90% seen once. Sequenced here: PBMCs, sampled after an allogeneic stem cell transplant with a calcineurin inhibitor and methotrexate. These receptors originate from a female patient in her forties or fifties who received an allogeneic stem cell transplant from an unrelated donor, was CMV-positive, and had chronic GVHD only. The graft donor may have contributed some T cells. The CDR3 runs from the conserved cysteine through the conserved F or W. A D gene is named only where the DNA matches it firmly. Clone size is not always given. Where it is, it says once, few, many or a class for expanded clones.

TRBD1,TRBJ2-7,.,TRBV10-1,TGCGCCAGCAGTCGGGACAGCTCCTACGAGCAGTACTTC,CASSRDSSYEQYF
TRBD1,TRBJ1-3,.,TRBV15,TGTGCCACCAGTCCCGACAGGGGAGCTGGAAACACCATATATTTT,CATSPDRGAGNTIYF
.,TRBJ2-1,.,TRBV30,TGTGCCTGGGGCAGGGGAGGGTCCTACAATGAGCAGTTCTTC,CAWGRGGSYNEQFF
.,TRBJ2-5,.,TRBV9,TGTGCCAGCAGCGACTCCCTTAGGGTTGGAGGGCCGATTCAAGAGACCCAGTACTTC,CASSDSLRVGGPIQETQYF
TRBD1,TRBJ1-2,.,TRBV7-9,TGTGCCAGCAGCCTTCCCGGGACAGGGGGCGCGAGGTATGGCTACACCTTC,CASSLPGTGGARYGYTF
.,TRBJ2-5,.,TRBV19,TGTGCCAGTGCCCAGGGAAGAGAGACCCAGTACTTC,CASAQGRETQYF
.,TRBJ1-1,few,TRBV7-3,TGTGCCAGCAGCTCGACAGCTGACACTGAAGCTTTCTTT,CASSSTADTEAFF
.,TRBJ2-1,.,TRBV7-2,TGTGCCAGCAGCTCGCCAGGGGCCAGCTCCTACAATGAGCAGTTCTTC,CASSSPGASSYNEQFF
.,TRBJ2-1,.,TRBV27,TGTGCCAGCAGCCGGGGATACTCCTACAATGAGCAGTTCTTC,CASSRGYSYNEQFF
TRBD1,TRBJ1-4,.,TRBV2,TGTGCCAGCAGTGAAGTACAGGGGTGGGTTGAAAAACTGTTTTTT,CASSEVQGWVEKLFF
.,TRBJ2-3,.,TRBV6-5,TGTGCCAGCACAGAGGGCACAGATACGCAGTATTTT,CASTEGTDTQYF
.,TRBJ1-3,.,TRBV5-5,TGTGCCAGCAGCAGTCGTACAGGAGATGGAAACACCATATATTTT,CASSSRTGDGNTIYF
.,TRBJ2-1,.,TRBV2,TGTGCCAGCGAGGGCTACAATGAGCAGTTCTTC,CASEGYNEQFF
TRBD1,TRBJ1-5,.,TRBV6-6,TGTGCCAGCAGTTACTCAGGACAGGGACAGCCCCAGCATTTT,CASSYSGQGQPQHF
.,TRBJ2-6,.,TRBV27,TGTGCCAGCAGTTACGGGATTTATGGGGCCAACGTCCTGACTTTC,CASSYGIYGANVLTF
.,TRBJ2-1,.,TRBV6-5,TGTGCCAGCAGTCTCACTTTTAGTGCGAGGCAGTTCTTC,CASSLTFSARQFF
TRBD2,TRBJ2-7,.,TRBV19,TGTGCCAGTAGCTACGACGGGAGGGCTAGCGAGCAGTACTTC,CASSYDGRASEQYF
.,TRBJ2-1,.,TRBV9,TGTGCCAGCAGCCCCCCTAGCTCCCAGCGAAATGAGCAGTTCTTC,CASSPPSSQRNEQFF
TRBD1,TRBJ2-4,.,TRBV29-1,TGCAGCGGGAGGACAGGGACCATTCAGTACTTC,CSGRTGTIQYF
.,TRBJ2-5,.,TRBV2,TGTGCCAGCAGTGAAAGTCAGTACCAAGAGACCCAGTACTTC,CASSESQYQETQYF
TRBD1,TRBJ1-1,.,TRBV4-1,TGCGCCAGCAGCCAAGCCCCAGACAGGGACACTGAAGCTTTCTTT,CASSQAPDRDTEAFF
TRBD2,TRBJ2-1,.,TRBV13,TGTGCCAGCAGCTCAGTGCGGGAGGGCCCCTACAATGAGCAGTTCTTC,CASSSVREGPYNEQFF
.,TRBJ2-2,.,TRBV28,TGTGCCAGCAGTCCCCCTGACAGAAAGAAGGACACCGGGGAGCTGTTTTTT,CASSPPDRKKDTGELFF
.,TRBJ2-1,.,TRBV6-1,TGTGCCAGCAGTAAAATATTCTGGTTCTTC,CASSKIFWFF
.,TRBJ2-5,.,TRBV27,TGTGCCACCTGGGGAGGAGAGACCCAGTACTTC,CATWGGETQYF
.,TRBJ2-7,.,TRBV7-6,TGTGCCAGCAGCTTAGAGTCCGGGTACGAGCAGTACTTC,CASSLESGYEQYF
TRBD2,TRBJ2-2,.,TRBV7-9,TGTGCCAGCAGCCCCGGTGCTAGCGGGAGTCCCGGGGAGCTGTTTTTT,CASSPGASGSPGELFF
TRBD1,TRBJ1-4,.,TRBV28,TGTGCCAGCAGTTGGACAGGGGCTGGTAATGAAAAACTGTTTTTT,CASSWTGAGNEKLFF
TRBD1,TRBJ2-5,.,TRBV4-2,TGTGCCAGCAGCCCGCTGACAGGGAGATCGGAGACCCAGTACTTC,CASSPLTGRSETQYF
.,TRBJ1-2,.,TRBV5-4,TGTGCCAGCAGCTTGGTAGGGGACTATGGCTACACCTTC,CASSLVGDYGYTF
TRBD1,TRBJ2-7,.,TRBV7-9,TGTGCCAGCAGCCCTAAAGGACAGGGGGTCTCCTACGAGCAGTACTTC,CASSPKGQGVSYEQYF
.,TRBJ2-2,.,TRBV6-4,TGTGCCAGCAGTTACCAGGTCCACACCGGGGAGCTGTTTTTT,CASSYQVHTGELFF
.,TRBJ2-4,.,TRBV27,TGTGCCAGCAGTAAACGTAGCGGTTCGAGGGCCAAAAACATTCAGTACTTC,CASSKRSGSRAKNIQYF
.,TRBJ1-1,.,TRBV7-2,TGTGCCAGCAGACTTACCGGGAGACGGAACACTGAAGCTTTCTTT,CASRLTGRRNTEAFF
.,TRBJ2-7,.,TRBV5-4,TGTGCCAGCATCCTACGTATTCTTTCCTACGAGCAGTACTTC,CASILRILSYEQYF
.,TRBJ2-1,.,TRBV13,TGTGCCAGCAGCGATCTACTAGGCGATGAGCAGTTCTTC,CASSDLLGDEQFF
.,TRBJ1-1,.,TRBV11-2,TGTGCCAGCAGCTTAGAGGGGGCGGTGAACACTGAAGCTTTCTTT,CASSLEGAVNTEAFF
.,TRBJ1-3,.,TRBV29-1,TGCAGCGCGTCATGGGGGGACTCTGGAAACACCATATATTTT,CSASWGDSGNTIYF
.,TRBJ2-3,.,TRBV29-1,TGCAGCGTTGAAGATCTAAGTACAGATACGCAGTATTTT,CSVEDLSTDTQYF
.,TRBJ1-3,.,TRBV20-1,TGCAGTGCTCAGGGTGGAAACACCATATATTTT,CSAQGGNTIYF
TRBD2,TRBJ2-7,.,TRBV5-1,TGCGCCAGCAGCTTGGGAGGCGGGAGGGGTAGTTTTTCCTACGAGCAGTACTTC,CASSLGGGRGSFSYEQYF
.,TRBJ1-1,.,TRBV19,TGTGCCAGTAGTGCACGGAGGGGACGGGTTGAAGCTTTCTTT,CASSARRGRVEAFF
.,TRBJ2-6,.,TRBV30,TGTGCCTCCTTTACTGGGGCCAACGTCCTGACTTTC,CASFTGANVLTF
TRBD1,TRBJ2-2,.,TRBV28,TGTGCCAGCAGACCGGGACAGGTCGTCGGGGAGCTGTTTTTT,CASRPGQVVGELFF
.,TRBJ2-3,.,TRBV5-1,TGCGCCAGCAGCTTGGGGCAGCGAGATACGCAGTATTTT,CASSLGQRDTQYF
TRBD1,TRBJ2-6,once,TRBV7-2,TGTGCCAGCAGCGGTCTGTGGGGGGACAGGGTGGCTGGGGCCAACGTCCTGACTTTC,CASSGLWGDRVAGANVLTF
TRBD1,TRBJ1-4,once,TRBV5-1,TGCGCCAGCACCAGCGGACAGGGGGCCGGGACTAATGAAAAACTGTTTTTT,CASTSGQGAGTNEKLFF
.,TRBJ1-2,.,TRBV11-2,TGTGCCAGCAGCTCAACCAACAGGGACGGCTACACCTTC,CASSSTNRDGYTF
TRBD1,TRBJ2-7,.,TRBV28,TGTGCCACCGCGGACAGGAGCTCCTACGAGCAGTACTTC,CATADRSSYEQYF
TRBD2,TRBJ2-7,.,TRBV6-6,TGTGCCAGCAGCCGGGGACTAGCGGGAGTCTACGAGCAGTACTTC,CASSRGLAGVYEQYF
.,TRBJ1-1,once,TRBV28,TGTGCCACCAAGACTATAAACCAGATTGAAGCTTTCTTT,CATKTINQIEAFF
.,TRBJ2-7,once,TRBV13,TGTGCCAGCAGCCCACTCCAGATGGGGCCAGGGCCCTACGAGCAGTACTTC,CASSPLQMGPGPYEQYF
TRBD2,TRBJ2-1,.,TRBV4-3,TGCGCCAGCAGCCAAGATTCGCGGGAGGGCTACTACATAAACAATGAGCAGTTCTTC,CASSQDSREGYYINNEQFF